This TCR beta chain appears in the sequencing data of a study of PD-1 blockade in classical Hodgkin lymphoma. Autologous stem cell transplantation was followed by relapse in every patient, and brentuximab vedotin exposure varied. With respect to this clone: Antigen: not known.

The repertoire was sequenced with immunoSEQ multiplex PCR; TCRdb's copy has only in-frame clones and lacks some. The repertoire holds tens of thousands of clones, with around 70% as singletons. In germline, CDR1 is SGHRS, CDR2 YFSETQ. V lost 0 bases to trimming and J lost 5 bases, with 6 bases between them. The CDR3 length is 13 residues. General observations from the study: In CD4+ cells, TCR diversity went up significantly by C4D1, but in CD8+ cells it did not. Those starting nivolumab under 1 year post-ASCT were excluded. Lower baseline TCR diversity marked trial partial responders and progressors. Newly diagnosed patients reportedly trailed healthy donors in baseline TCR diversity.

The chain combines TRBV5-1 with TRBJ2-4; D gene unclear. The sample was peripheral blood mononuclear cells (PBMCs), taken at baseline. The sequence was collected from a human donor with classical Hodgkin lymphoma. The CDR3 reads CASSLGTQNIQYF. CDR3 nucleotide sequence: TGCGCCAGCAGCTTGGGCACTCAAAACATTCAGTACTTC.